This entry describes one T cell receptor (beta chain). With V trimmed by 5 bases and J by 5 bases, 9 bases remained unmatched. Germline lookup yields CDR1 SEHNR and CDR2 FQNEAQ (reference sequence). This CDR3 comprises 15 residues. These data belong to a study of blood T cell repertoires in COVID-19. On the study more broadly: Acute-phase and convalescent COVID-19 samples originated in the United States, Italy and Spain. The cDNA or gDNA used as material had been derived from T cells, B-cell-depleted T cells, or PBMCs.

Method: immunoSEQ multiplex PCR; TCRdb's copy keeps in-frame clones and lacks some. The sample carries 72,000 or so clones, around nine tenths recorded once. The material sequenced was peripheral blood. This receptor was identified in a man between 60 and 75 years old with acute or convalescent COVID-19. The rearrangement links TRBV7-9 to TRBJ1-1; 9 bases match TRBD1. Here the CDR3 reads CASSPAQGARTEAFF. In nucleotides, the CDR3 is TGTGCCAGCAGCCCCGCACAGGGGGCCAGAACTGAAGCTTTCTTT. Based on the CDR3 plus reference TRBV7-9 and TRBJ1-1, the full variable domain is DTGVSQNPRHKITKRGQNVTFRCDPISEHNRLYWYRQTLGQGPEFLTYFQNEAQLEKSRLLSDRFSAERPKGSFSTLEIQRTEQGDSAMYLCASSPAQGARTEAFFGQGTRLTVV.